This T cell receptor beta chain is drawn from a study of cytomegalovirus exposure and HLA in healthy donors. Whole-study context: Membership in the Caucasian-associated ancestry cluster was found for around 81% of around 380 genotyped donors. Whole-study findings and limits: Most subjects had HLA-A and HLA-B alleles reportedly predicted accurately by TCR beta sequences. The study flagged some 170 TCR beta chains as cytomegalovirus-associated.

Note on this clone: The antigen remains undetermined.

Donors consisted of healthy bone marrow donors. CDR1 and CDR2 (germline): LGHNA, YNFKEQ. The CDR3 sequence is 16 residues long. In the PCR, 60 Vbeta and 13 Jbeta primers were used. The assay was immunoSEQ multiplex PCR, and TCRdb's table has in-frame clones only and misses some. The sample carries under 60,000 clones, approximately 75% recorded once. The chain couples TRBV4-2 to TRBJ2-5; 8 bases line up with TRBD2. The J call may be mistaken, given a closer DNA end match to TRBJ2-7. The sample consisted of PBMCs. The origin of this receptor is a woman aged 40 to 49 in good health and CMV-seropositive. This CDR3 is CASSQGLAGLSYEQYF. DNA of the CDR3: TGTGCCAGCAGCCAAGGGCTAGCGGGTCTCTCCTACGAGCAGTACTTC.